These 21 T cell receptor beta chains share one sample of origin, sequenced in a study of PD-1 blockade in classical Hodgkin lymphoma. Relapse after autologous stem cell transplantation occurred in every patient, and brentuximab vedotin exposure varied. This table comes from immunoSEQ multiplex PCR, and its TCRdb copy is limited to in-frame clones, with some not included. Among about 40,000 clones listed, under 75% were seen once. This material consisted of peripheral blood mononuclear cells (PBMCs), taken at baseline. The receptors were sampled from a human donor with classical Hodgkin lymphoma.

This clone was detected a few times. The chain couples TRBV4-3 to TRBJ2-2; 9 nucleotides align to TRBD1. Trimming removed 3 bases from V and 7 bases from J; junction bases left unmatched: 6. The CDR3 is 15 amino acids. In germline, CDR1 is LGHNA, CDR2 YSLEER. The CDR3: CASSHDRGYYGELFF. Here the CDR3 DNA reads TGCGCCAGCAGCCACGACAGGGGGTATTACGGGGAGCTGTTTTTT.

About this clone itself: The junction does not match germline at one end; this may be a read error. The rearrangement links TRBV7-7 to TRBJ2-1; no firm D call. The germline V gene has CDR1 SSHAT and CDR2 FNYEAQ (reference sequence). The CDR3 spans 15 residues. This CDR3 is CASSLDLAATNEQFF. Written as DNA, the CDR3 is TGTGCTAGCAGCTTAGATTTGGCGGCTACCAATGAGCAGTTCTTC.

The chain is built from TRBV10-2 and TRBJ2-3; the match to TRBD2 covers 11 bases. Germline loops: CDR1 WSHSY, CDR2 SAAADI. The CDR3 runs to 13 residues. The V and J ends lost 0 bases and 11 bases, in that order; junction bases with no gene match: 1. The CDR3 DNA follows: TGCGCCAGCAGTGAGTCTACTAGCGGGGGGCAGTATTTT. Its translation: CASSESTSGGQYF.

The chain couples TRBV21-1 to TRBJ1-1. TRBV21-1 is classified as a pseudogene. CDR3 length equals 17 residues. As DNA, the CDR3 is TGTGCCAGCAGCAAATGGGAGATACGGGGCCATAACACTGAAGCTTTCTTT. It translates to CASSKWEIRGHNTEAFF.

This clone has more than one count but fewer than ten. The J gene is TRBJ1-1, the V gene TRBV7-8; 12 nucleotides match TRBD1. This CDR3 spans 15 amino acids. The ends lost 5 bases at V and 5 bases at J; junction bases unmatched: 6. Germline CDR1 SGHVS, CDR2 FQNEAQ. For the CDR3, the DNA is TGTGCCAGCAGCATCGGGACAGGGGGCAATACTGAAGCTTTCTTT. Its protein is CASSIGTGGNTEAFF.

The chain links TRBV7-3 to TRBJ1-2; D possibly corresponds to TRBD1 (6 bases). Trimming removed 1 base at V and 6 bases at J, with 9 bases between. CDR3 length: 13 residues. Looked up from germline, CDR1 is SGHTA and CDR2 is FQGTGA. Written as DNA, the CDR3 is TGTGCCAGCAGCTTAAACAGGGAACATGGCTACACCTTC. This sequence encodes CASSLNREHGYTF.

The J gene is TRBJ2-1, the V gene TRBV4-3; 8 nucleotides align to TRBD2. The CDR3 consists of 17 residues. CDR1 LGHNA and CDR2 YSLEER come from the germline V gene. J was trimmed by 3 bases and V by 0 bases; bases with no gene match: 7. CDR3 sequence: CASSQDRASGFYNEQFF. The CDR3 nucleotides are TGCGCCAGCAGCCAAGATAGGGCTAGCGGGTTCTACAATGAGCAGTTCTTC.

This chain uses TRBV25-1 with TRBJ2-2; 7 bases line up with TRBD1. Per germline, CDR1 MGHDK and CDR2 SYGVNS. This CDR3 comprises 16 residues. The V segment lost 3 bases and the J segment 0 bases; nucleotides outside the gene matches: 4. This chain's CDR3 is CASSDPGTANTGELFF. In DNA, the CDR3 is TGTGCCAGCAGTGATCCCGGGACAGCGAACACCGGGGAGCTGTTTTTT. The variable domain in full, with the rest retrieved from reference TRBV25-1 and TRBJ2-2, is EADIYQTPRYLVIGTGKKITLECSQTMGHDKMYWYQQDPGMELHLIHYSYGVNSTEKGDLSSESTVSRIRTEHFPLTLESARPSHTSQYLCASSDPGTANTGELFFGEGSRLTVL.

At least ten counts were recorded for this clone. The V gene is TRBV29-1, the J gene TRBJ1-2; D is perhaps TRBD1 (5 bases). The CDR3 is made up of 15 amino acids. CDR1 and CDR2 from the germline V gene are SQVTM and ANQGSEA. Trimming took 0 bases from V and 6 from J, leaving 17 bases between them. The CDR3 bases are TGCAGCGTTGAAGATGGGTTCCTGGGGCTGAATGGCTACACCTTC. It is translated as CSVEDGFLGLNGYTF.

The J gene is TRBJ1-2, the V gene TRBV5-1; weak D call: TRBD1 (6 bases). The CDR3 sequence is 16 residues long. Germline assignment: CDR1 SGHRS and CDR2 YFSETQ. Deletions cut 0 bases from V and 3 bases from J, with 15 bases between. DNA of the CDR3: TGCGCCAGCAGCTTGGCGGGCAGGGGCTCGGACTATGGCTACACCTTC. Encoded protein: CASSLAGRGSDYGYTF.

This clone was seen a few times. This chain links TRBV4-2 with TRBJ1-1; D is ambiguous. V lost 1 base and J 0 bases, leaving 12 bases between the germline ends. The CDR3 covers 16 residues. CDR1 is LGHNA, CDR2 YNFKEQ, per germline. CDR3 region: CASSQGTIGVNTEAFF. Written as DNA, the CDR3 is TGTGCCAGCAGCCAAGGAACGATCGGGGTGAACACTGAAGCTTTCTTT.

This clone appeared once. Here the CDR3 DNA reads TGTGCCATCAGTGAGTCAGAGTGGGACAGGGATTCTCCGGGCTACGAGCAGTACTTC. This codes for CAISESEWDRDSPGYEQYF. The rearrangement uses TRBV10-3 and TRBJ2-7, with 9 bases aligning to TRBD1. V shed 0 bases, J shed 3 bases, and the junction held 15 bases outside the gene matches. This CDR3 has 19 residues. CDR1 is ENHRY, CDR2 SYGVKD, per germline.

The V call is TRBV6-5, the J call TRBJ2-1, with 10 bases aligning to TRBD2. This CDR3 has 15 amino acids. Germline V gene lookup returns CDR1 MNHEY and CDR2 SVGAGI. V lost 8 bases to trimming and J lost 5 bases; unmatched junction nucleotides: 9. CDR3 sequence reads: CASGETSGLDNEQFF. The CDR3 DNA is TGTGCCAGCGGGGAGACTAGCGGGCTCGACAATGAGCAGTTCTTC.

This clone appeared a few times. This sequence joins TRBV28 and TRBJ2-1, with D maybe TRBD1 (5 bases). The V end lost 3 bases, the J end lost 5 bases, and 14 bases lay between the germline ends. CDR1 and CDR2 (germline): MDHEN, SYDVKM. The CDR3 is 15 amino acids. CDR3 nucleotide sequence: TGTGCCAGCAGTTTTCCCGAAGGGGAAGACAATGAGCAGTTCTTC. As protein: CASSFPEGEDNEQFF.

The CDR3 bases are TGCAGCGTTGAACACCAGACCCAGTACTTC. Amino acid sequence: CSVEHQTQYF. This sequence joins TRBV29-1 and TRBJ2-5, with unresolved D. The V and J ends lost 2 bases and 6 bases respectively, with 4 bases between them. Germline CDR1 and CDR2: SQVTM and ANQGSEA. This CDR3 contains 10 residues.

This chain links TRBV10-3 with TRBJ1-5; D call uncertain. Per germline, CDR1 ENHRY and CDR2 SYGVKD. The V and J ends lost 5 bases and 7 bases respectively, with 15 bases between them. This CDR3 contains 14 residues. The CDR3 DNA sequence: TGTGCCATCAGTTCCAGTTCGGGGTACCAGCCCCAGCATTTT. Amino acids: CAISSSSGYQPQHF.

The chain's CDR3 is CASSEGQLRSDTQYF. In DNA, the CDR3 is TGTGCCAGCAGCGAGGGACAGTTAAGGTCAGATACGCAGTATTTT. V is TRBV9 and J is TRBJ2-3; TRBD1 matches at 7 bases. Germline V gene sequence: CDR1 SGDLS, CDR2 YYNGEE. The CDR3 covers 15 residues. V lost 3 bases and J lost 4; bases outside the gene matches: 8.

This chain connects TRBV19 to TRBJ2-3; tentative D call: TRBD1 (5 bases). V shed 6 bases and J shed 4 bases, with 20 bases lying between them. The CDR3 extends over 16 amino acids. From germline, CDR1 is LNHDA and CDR2 SQIVND (reference sequence). CDR3: CASSLGPFFIPDTQYF. The CDR3 DNA reads TGTGCCAGTAGCCTGGGGCCGTTTTTTATCCCAGATACGCAGTATTTT. The full variable domain, its missing parts supplied by reference TRBV19 and TRBJ2-3, is DGGITQSPKYLFRKEGQNVTLSCEQNLNHDAMYWYRQDPGQGLRLIYYSQIVNDFQKGDIAEGYSVSREKKESFPLTVTSAQKNPTAFYLCASSLGPFFIPDTQYFGPGTRLTVL.

The sample holds one count of this clone. The chain employs TRBV7-9 and TRBJ2-1; weak D call: TRBD1 (6 bases). Per the germline V gene, CDR1 is SEHNR and CDR2 is FQNEAQ (reference sequence). CDR3 length: 15 residues. V was clipped by 5 bases and J by 7 bases, with 18 bases between them. CDR3 amino acids: CASSPPQGWGNEQFF. Written as DNA, the CDR3 is TGTGCCAGCAGCCCACCTCAGGGGTGGGGAAATGAGCAGTTCTTC.

This chain joins TRBV4-3 and TRBJ2-7, with a weak D call TRBD2 (6 bases). CDR1 is LGHNA, CDR2 YSLEER, per germline. The CDR3 has 16 amino acids. Trimming removed 0 bases from V and 3 bases from J, with 15 bases in between. CDR3 bases: TGCGCCAGCAGCCAAGATAGGTTCGGGACTTTCTACGAGCAGTACTTC. Protein: CASSQDRFGTFYEQYF.

The chain joins TRBV2 to TRBJ1-6; D is undetermined. Trimming cost V 3 bases and J 8 bases, with 17 bases left between them. The CDR3 length is 16 residues. CDR1 is SNHLY and CDR2 is FYNNEI in the germline V gene. CDR3 bases: TGTGCCAGCAGTGATCCCGAGACCGGTAACGATTCACCCCTCCACTTT. Translating it yields CASSDPETGNDSPLHF.